These T cell receptor beta chains were read from a single sample in a study of immune heterogeneity within non-small cell lung tumors. TCRdb used MiXCR to reprocess the multiplex PCR reads, holding one entry per CDR3 protein. The sample shows 20,000 to 25,000 distinct CDR3 sequences, approximately 30% of them seen only once. The sequenced sample consisted of lung tumor tissue. These receptors all come from a man in his forties or fifties with non-small cell lung cancer. The CDR3 runs from the conserved cysteine through the conserved F or W. D genes are given only for firm matches. Part of the rows lack a size; the others show once, few, many or a class for expanded clones.

clone_size	j_call	d_call	v_call	cdr3_nt	cdr3_aa
few	TRBJ2-1	TRBD2	TRBV5-8	TGTGCCAGCAGCTTGTTTAGCGGGAGAGGGTTGGGTGAGCAGTTCTTC	CASSLFSGRGLGEQFF
medium-sized	TRBJ2-7	TRBD2	TRBV20-1	TGCAGTGCTAGGGGACTAGCGGGAGGTTACGAGCAGTACTTC	CSARGLAGGYEQYF
once	TRBJ2-3	TRBD2	TRBV5-1	TGCTCCAGCACCCCGTGGAGCGGGGCCACAGATACGCAGTATTTT	CSSTPWSGATDTQYF
-	TRBJ2-7	-	TRBV6-1	TGTGCCAGCAGTGCCCATTTCTACGAGCAGTACTTC	CASSAHFYEQYF
many	TRBJ2-7	TRBD1	TRBV5-1	TGCGCCAGCAGCTTCCGGGACAGCTACTACGAGCAGTACTTC	CASSFRDSYYEQYF
many	TRBJ1-2	-	TRBV15	TGTGCCACCAGCAGAGATCTGGCTCTCGTCTATGGCTACACCTTC	CATSRDLALVYGYTF
-	TRBJ1-6	-	TRBV5-4	TGTGCCAGCAGCTTTTATCGGGGGAGTAATTCACCCCTCCACTTT	CASSFYRGSNSPLHF
-	TRBJ2-1	TRBD2	TRBV2	TGTGCCAGCAGTGGGGAGCTAGCGGGAGGCCGCTCCTACAATGAGCAGTTCTTC	CASSGELAGGRSYNEQFF
-	TRBJ2-1	TRBD1	TRBV9	TGTGCCAGCAGCGAACAGGGGGCCCCTTACAATGAGCAGTTCTTC	CASSEQGAPYNEQFF
many	TRBJ1-2	TRBD1	TRBV9	TGTGCCAGCAGCGCGACAGGGGACTATGGCTACACCTTC	CASSATGDYGYTF
-	TRBJ1-1	-	TRBV20-1	TGCAGTGCTAGAGGCAGGGTGAACACTGAAGCTTTCTTT	CSARGRVNTEAFF
-	TRBJ2-5	TRBD1	TRBV6-4	TGTGCCAGCAGTTACCCCCCGACAGGGGGCCACCAAGAGACCCAGTACTTC	CASSYPPTGGHQETQYF
medium-sized	TRBJ1-5	-	TRBV12-3/TRBV12-4	TGTGCCAGCAGTTTAGGGGGTTCTGGTCAGCCCCAGCATTTT	CASSLGGSGQPQHF
many	TRBJ1-2	-	TRBV27	TGTGCCAGCAGTCGACAAGCTAACTATGGCTACACCTTC	CASSRQANYGYTF
many	TRBJ1-2	TRBD1	TRBV19	TGTGCCAGTAGTATAGACAGGGGGGGGTATGGCTACACCTTC	CASSIDRGGYGYTF
-	TRBJ2-1	TRBD2	TRBV4-1	TGCGCCAGCAGCCAAGCTGGGACTAGCGGGGCCAACAATGAGCAGTTCTTC	CASSQAGTSGANNEQFF
-	TRBJ1-1	-	TRBV2	TGTGCCAGCAGTGTGGCGGGGGGGGACACTAAAGCTTTCTTT	CASSVAGGDTKAFF
many	TRBJ2-3	TRBD1	TRBV5-1	TGCGCCAGCAGCCTAAACGTAGGGACAGCCCCACTAAGCACAGATACGCAGTATTTT	CASSLNVGTAPLSTDTQYF
medium-sized	TRBJ2-7	TRBD2	TRBV14	TGTGCCAGCAGCCAAGAAGGAGTTCACCACGGGAGGTACGAGCAGTACTTC	CASSQEGVHHGRYEQYF
few	TRBJ2-3	-	TRBV3-1	TGTGCCAGCAGCCACCCTGGCGCGCCCACAGATACGCAGTATTTT	CASSHPGAPTDTQYF
-	TRBJ1-5	-	TRBV28	TGTGCCAGCAGTCGATTGGTGGGGATTCAGCCCCAGCATTTT	CASSRLVGIQPQHF
medium-sized	TRBJ2-1	TRBD2	TRBV11-3	TGTGCCAGCAGCGCTAGAGGGAGCGGGAGCTCCTACAATGAGCAGTTCTTC	CASSARGSGSSYNEQFF
few	TRBJ2-1	TRBD2	TRBV20-1	TGCAGTGCTAGAAGGGCTAGCGGGAGGGCTTCCTACAATGAGCAGTTCTTC	CSARRASGRASYNEQFF
few	TRBJ2-1	-	TRBV5-1	TGCGCCAGCAGCTTGGGACAGGCCGGGACAATTGAGCAGTTCTTC	CASSLGQAGTIEQFF
-	TRBJ2-5	-	TRBV7-7	TGTGCTAGCAGCTTCCAGGGTGTGGAGACCCAGTACTTC	CASSFQGVETQYF
many	TRBJ2-1	TRBD2	TRBV27	TGTGCCAGCAGTATTGGGACTAGCCTAGGGGGGCAGTTCTTC	CASSIGTSLGGQFF
-	TRBJ1-6	TRBD1	TRBV20-1	TGCAGTGCTAGAGACGGACAGGGAGGATCACCCCTCAACTTT	CSARDGQGGSPLNF
-	TRBJ2-3	-	TRBV11-2	TGTGCCAGCAGCTTAGAGTTCAGTGTGGCGACTCGCACAGATACGCAGTATTTT	CASSLEFSVATRTDTQYF
-	TRBJ2-7	-	TRBV7-2	TGTGCCAGCAGCTCGCGCCCAACGGGGTTTAAGCAGTACTTC	CASSSRPTGFKQYF
-	TRBJ2-3	-	TRBV6-4	TGTGCCAGCAGTGAATTAAGCACAGATACGCAGTATTTT	CASSELSTDTQYF
-	TRBJ2-1	-	TRBV6-2/TRBV6-3	TGTGCCAGCAGATCTACAGGGTCCTACAATGAGCAGTTCTTC	CASRSTGSYNEQFF
-	TRBJ2-5	-	TRBV3-1	TGTGCCAGCAGCCAAGTTCGGCTCAACCCCCCCCGGGAGACCCAGTACTTC	CASSQVRLNPPRETQYF
many	TRBJ2-7	-	TRBV7-9	TGTGCCAGCAGCTCACCTCGCCGAAGCTCCTACGAGCAGTACTTC	CASSSPRRSSYEQYF
-	TRBJ2-1	-	TRBV7-3	TGTGCCATCAGCCCGACACCATTCTCCTACAATGAGCAGTTCTTC	CAISPTPFSYNEQFF
few	TRBJ2-1	-	TRBV10-2	TGCGCCAGCAGTGAAATTGAGCAGTTCTTC	CASSEIEQFF
many	TRBJ1-5	-	TRBV6-2/TRBV6-3	TGTGCCAGCAGTTACAGTAGCAATCAGCCCCAGCATTTT	CASSYSSNQPQHF
-	TRBJ1-1	-	TRBV7-9	TGTGCCAGCAGCTTAGCAGGGAACACTGAAGCTTTCTTT	CASSLAGNTEAFF
few	TRBJ1-1	-	TRBV12-3/TRBV12-4	TGTGCCAGCAGTTTGGCGGGGGGCGGGAACACTGAAGCTTTCTTT	CASSLAGGGNTEAFF
medium-sized	TRBJ1-6	-	TRBV7-8	TGTGCCAGCAGCCGCGGGACTCTTACAGACAATTCACCCCTCCACTTT	CASSRGTLTDNSPLHF
few	TRBJ1-1	-	TRBV7-2	TGTGCCAGCAGTTTCGGCCCTGAAGCTTTCTTT	CASSFGPEAFF
-	TRBJ1-2	-	TRBV11-2	TGTGCCATCAGCTTAGGAGCAGTAACTGGCTACACCTTC	CAISLGAVTGYTF
few	TRBJ2-4	TRBD2	TRBV18	TGTGCCAGCTCACTTGGGGCGGGAGAAAACATTCAGTACTTC	CASSLGAGENIQYF
few	TRBJ2-7	TRBD1	TRBV19	TGTGCCAGTAGTATCAACAGGGGGTCGTACGAGCAGTACTTC	CASSINRGSYEQYF
few	TRBJ1-3	-	TRBV12-3/TRBV12-4	TGTGCCAGCAATATAGGGGGGGGAGGAAACACCATATATTTT	CASNIGGGGNTIYF
many	TRBJ2-3	TRBD2	TRBV11-3	TGTGCCAGCAGCACCCCTCGACTAGCGGGAGCAGGAGATACGCAGTATTTT	CASSTPRLAGAGDTQYF
medium-sized	TRBJ2-7	TRBD2	TRBV19	TGTGCCAGTAGTCTGCGGGAGGGGGACGAGCAGTACTTC	CASSLREGDEQYF
medium-sized	TRBJ1-1	-	TRBV20-1	TGCAGTGCTAGGATTCGGGGGACTGAAGCTTTCTTT	CSARIRGTEAFF
few	TRBJ2-3	TRBD1	TRBV10-1	TGCGCCAGCAGTGACTCCGACAGGGCCGGGAATACGCAGTATTTT	CASSDSDRAGNTQYF
-	TRBJ2-3	-	TRBV6-2/TRBV6-3	TGTGCCAGCAGATCCACCCACCTTGGGGGAGATACGCAGTATTTT	CASRSTHLGGDTQYF
few	TRBJ2-3	-	TRBV20-1	TGCAGTGCTAGAGATCTCGCGGGAATCACAGATACGCAGTATTTT	CSARDLAGITDTQYF
-	TRBJ2-1	-	TRBV20-1	TGCAGTGCTGCGTCAATTGGGAAAAGCTCCTACAATGAGCAGTTCTTC	CSAASIGKSSYNEQFF
-	TRBJ1-5	-	TRBV6-5	TGTGCCAGCAGTTCCCGTTCGACAGGCCGAACCAATCAGCCCCAGCATTTT	CASSSRSTGRTNQPQHF